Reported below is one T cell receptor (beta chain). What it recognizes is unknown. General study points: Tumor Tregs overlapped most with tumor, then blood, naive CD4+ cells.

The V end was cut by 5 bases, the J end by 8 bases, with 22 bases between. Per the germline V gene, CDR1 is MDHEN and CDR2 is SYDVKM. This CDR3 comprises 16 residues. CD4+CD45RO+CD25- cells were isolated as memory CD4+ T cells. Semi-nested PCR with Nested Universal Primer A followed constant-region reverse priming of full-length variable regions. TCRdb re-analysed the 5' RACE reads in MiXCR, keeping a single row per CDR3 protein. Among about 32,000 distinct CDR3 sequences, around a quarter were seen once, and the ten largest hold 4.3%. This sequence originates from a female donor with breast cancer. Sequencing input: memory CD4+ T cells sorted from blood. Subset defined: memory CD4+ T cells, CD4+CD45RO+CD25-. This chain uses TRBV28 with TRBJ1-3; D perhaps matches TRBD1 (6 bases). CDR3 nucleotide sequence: TGTGCCAGCAGTCCCCTGGACAGCGGCAGAGGGGACACCATATATTTT. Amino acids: CASSPLDSGRGDTIYF.